These T cell receptor beta chains were read from a single sample in a study of CD8 T cells in ankylosing spondylitis. TCRdb redid the calling of the 5' RACE reads with MiXCR, one entry per CDR3 protein. In the table there are about 130,000 distinct CDR3 sequences, approximately 9.9% of which are singletons. Sequenced input: blood, either unsorted or a sorted T cell fraction (not recorded which). These receptor sequences come from a male donor with ankylosing spondylitis or in good health (not recorded which). Each CDR3 is given with its conserved first and last residue. Fields, in order: D gene, V gene, clone size, J gene, CDR3 DNA, CDR3 protein. A D gene is named only where the DNA matches it firmly. The size of a clone is reported for some rows only, either as once, few or many, or as a class for expanded clones.

D: .; V: TRBV7-2; size: many; J: TRBJ2-7; DNA: TGTGCCAGCCGTGGGGTAGGAGGCTACGAGCAGTACTTC; CDR3: CASRGVGGYEQYF
D: .; V: TRBV20-1; size: .; J: TRBJ1-5; DNA: TGCAGTGCTAGCCCCAAACGGACAGTGAGCAATCAGCCCCAGCATTTT; CDR3: CSASPKRTVSNQPQHF
D: TRBD2; V: TRBV5-1; size: many; J: TRBJ2-3; DNA: TGCGCCAGCAGGTTAGCGGGTTCGGGGGATACGCAGTATTTT; CDR3: CASRLAGSGDTQYF
D: .; V: TRBV6-1; size: .; J: TRBJ2-7; DNA: TGTGCCAGCACCCCAGCAGGACCCTCCTACGAGCAGTACTTC; CDR3: CASTPAGPSYEQYF
D: .; V: TRBV27; size: many; J: TRBJ2-3; DNA: TGTGCCAGCAGTTCATGGGCTTCGGGGGACCCTACGCAGTATTTT; CDR3: CASSSWASGDPTQYF
D: TRBD2; V: TRBV7-2; size: .; J: TRBJ2-1; DNA: TGTGCCAGCACCGAAAGCGGGAGCTCCTACAATGAGCAGTTCTTC; CDR3: CASTESGSSYNEQFF
D: .; V: TRBV29-1; size: many; J: TRBJ2-1; DNA: TGCAGCGTTGATACCAGGGTCAATGAGCAGTTCTTC; CDR3: CSVDTRVNEQFF
D: .; V: TRBV6-2/TRBV6-3; size: few; J: TRBJ2-1; DNA: TGTGCCAGCAGTTACGGTGGGGGGCCCTCCTACAATGAGCAGTTCTTC; CDR3: CASSYGGGPSYNEQFF
D: TRBD2; V: TRBV5-1; size: many; J: TRBJ2-5; DNA: TGCGCCAGCAGCGTCGGGACTAGAGAAGAGACCCAGTACTTC; CDR3: CASSVGTREETQYF
D: TRBD2; V: TRBV20-1; size: many; J: TRBJ2-4; DNA: TGCAGTGCACTAGCGGGAGAGTCGACCAAAAACATTCAGTACTTC; CDR3: CSALAGESTKNIQYF
D: TRBD2; V: TRBV20-1; size: few; J: TRBJ2-1; DNA: TGCAGTGTCCGACTAGCGGGAGGAGCTTGGGTTGATGAGCAGTTCTTC; CDR3: CSVRLAGGAWVDEQFF
D: TRBD1; V: TRBV18; size: .; J: TRBJ2-2; DNA: TGTGCCAGCTCGGGACAGGGGTACACCGGGGAGCTGTTTTTT; CDR3: CASSGQGYTGELFF
D: .; V: TRBV20-1; size: few; J: TRBJ2-4; DNA: TGCAGTGCTGAGGCCGGACCGAACAGTCAGTACTTC; CDR3: CSAEAGPNSQYF
D: .; V: TRBV20-1; size: many; J: TRBJ2-2; DNA: TGCAGTGCTCGTCTTGGGGCCGGCAGTTTCACCGGGGAGCTGTTTTTT; CDR3: CSARLGAGSFTGELFF
D: .; V: TRBV6-2/TRBV6-3; size: few; J: TRBJ2-1; DNA: TGTGCCAGCAGTTACCTCGGACTTGCAAACAATGAGCAGTTCTTC; CDR3: CASSYLGLANNEQFF
D: TRBD2; V: TRBV4-2; size: .; J: TRBJ2-3; DNA: TGTGCCAGCAGCCTTGGACTAGCGGGAGTCACAGATACGCAGTATTTT; CDR3: CASSLGLAGVTDTQYF
D: TRBD1; V: TRBV10-3; size: many; J: TRBJ2-4; DNA: TGTGCCATCAGCGGACAGGGATTCGACATTCAGTACTTC; CDR3: CAISGQGFDIQYF
D: TRBD1; V: TRBV6-2/TRBV6-3; size: many; J: TRBJ1-1; DNA: TGTGCCAGCAGTTACCGTCGACAGGGGGACACTGAAGCTTTCTTT; CDR3: CASSYRRQGDTEAFF
D: TRBD1; V: TRBV12-3/TRBV12-4; size: many; J: TRBJ1-4; DNA: TGTGCCAGCAGCCTGGGACAGGGAGCCTCAACTAATGAAAAACTGTTTTTT; CDR3: CASSLGQGASTNEKLFF
D: TRBD1; V: TRBV5-1; size: many; J: TRBJ2-3; DNA: TGCGCCAGCAGCACCGGACAGGGGATTAGCACAGATACGCAGTATTTT; CDR3: CASSTGQGISTDTQYF
D: .; V: TRBV5-4; size: .; J: TRBJ2-3; DNA: TGTGCCAGCAGCCTTGGACTTTTCGGGGATACGCAGTATTTT; CDR3: CASSLGLFGDTQYF
D: .; V: TRBV7-2; size: many; J: TRBJ2-5; DNA: TGTGCCAGCAGCTTATCCTTCGGGGCAGCCCAAGAGACCCAGTACTTC; CDR3: CASSLSFGAAQETQYF
D: .; V: TRBV20-1; size: few; J: TRBJ2-1; DNA: TGCAGTGCTAGCAGCGGAGCCCCCAACAATGAGCAGTTCTTC; CDR3: CSASSGAPNNEQFF
D: TRBD1; V: TRBV6-5; size: few; J: TRBJ1-1; DNA: TGTGCCAGCAGTTACGGTAATCCAGGGGGGACTGAAGCTTTCTTT; CDR3: CASSYGNPGGTEAFF